Shown below are 24 T cell receptor beta chains from a single sample sequenced in a study of radiation and T cells in renal cell carcinoma. Profiling relied on immunoSEQ multiplex PCR, and the TCRdb table lists in-frame clones only, not all of them. The data show some 75,000 clones, with about 80% seen just once and less than 7% held by the top ten. Time point: blood 2 weeks post-SBRT. As for treatment: 15 Gy SBRT to primary tumor, nephrectomy 4 weeks later. The material sequenced was blood, taken from a patient whose treatment included radiotherapy and nephrectomy. Every receptor here comes from a man aged 55-75 years with renal cell carcinoma.

This rearrangement joins TRBV28 to TRBJ1-1, with TRBD1 matching 8 bases. CDR1 and CDR2 from the germline V gene are MDHEN and SYDVKM. With 6 bases clipped from V and 5 bases from J, the junction kept 5 bases outside the gene matches. The CDR3 extends over 13 amino acids. CDR3 protein: CASRGTGLTEAFF. The CDR3 DNA is TGTGCCAGCAGAGGGACAGGACTAACTGAAGCTTTCTTT.

J is TRBJ2-2 and V is TRBV4-3; 9 bases map to TRBD2. Germline CDR1 is LGHNA and CDR2 is YSLEER. The CDR3 covers 14 residues. The V and J ends lost 4 bases and 6 bases, in that order; junction bases with no gene match: 3. The CDR3, as DNA: TGCGCCAGCAGCCTTAGCGGGAGTGCCGGGGAGCTGTTTTTT. This sequence encodes CASSLSGSAGELFF.

This clone showed up just once. A junction end diverges from the germline sequence, so it may reflect a read error. CDR3 sequence (DNA): TGTGCCAGCAGTCTATCGGGGCGGCGGGACCCCTACGAGCAGTACTTC. Translation: CASSLSGRRDPYEQYF. The rearrangement links TRBV27 to TRBJ2-7; TRBD2 is a possible D gene (6 bases). CDR1 is MNHEY, CDR2 SMNVEV, per germline (reference sequence). This CDR3 comprises 16 residues.

The J gene is TRBJ2-3, the V gene TRBV6-1; TRBD1 might be the D (6 bases). V was trimmed by 5 bases and J by 2 bases, leaving 14 bases between them. Germline V gene data show CDR1 as MNHNS and CDR2 as SASEGT. The CDR3 is 15 residues long. DNA of the CDR3: TGTGCCAGCAGTACAGGGCCTGCCGCCACAGATACGCAGTATTTT. Its translation is CASSTGPAATDTQYF.

The chain links TRBV19 to TRBJ2-5, with D perhaps assigned TRBD1 or TRBD2 (5 bases each). Germline CDR1 reads LNHDA; CDR2 reads SQIVND (reference sequence). Trimming cost V 2 bases and J 9 bases, with 13 bases left between them. The CDR3 runs to 13 residues. The CDR3 spells CASSISREGSQYF. CDR3 DNA sequence: TGTGCCAGTAGTATATCTCGAGAGGGGTCCCAGTACTTC. Together with reference TRBV19 and TRBJ2-5, the CDR3 gives the full variable domain: DGGITQSPKYLFRKEGQNVTLSCEQNLNHDAMYWYRQDPGQGLRLIYYSQIVNDFQKGDIAEGYSVSREKKESFPLTVTSAQKNPTAFYLCASSISREGSQYFGPGTRLLVL.

The chain uses TRBV19 and TRBJ1-2; D ambiguous. Germline CDR1 reads LNHDA; CDR2 reads SQIVND (reference sequence). The CDR3 has 15 amino acids. Trimming took off 5 bases at V and 0 bases at J, with 13 bases between the two ends. The CDR3 reads CASSFVGRANYGYTF. The CDR3 nucleotides are TGTGCCAGTAGTTTTGTCGGCAGAGCTAACTATGGCTACACCTTC.

The chain has TRBV7-3 and TRBJ2-5, with D perhaps TRBD1 (6 bases). Deletions cut 3 bases from V and 1 base from J, with 12 bases between. Germline CDR1 SGHTA, CDR2 FQGTGA. The CDR3 is made up of 15 amino acids. CDR3 sequence (DNA): TGTGCCAGCAGCTTGGGCAGGGGTGGCCAAGAGACCCAGTACTTC. It is translated as CASSLGRGGQETQYF.

The chain combines TRBV18 with TRBJ2-7; D perhaps matches TRBD2 (6 bases). The CDR3 is 14 amino acids. Trimming removed 3 bases from V and 0 bases from J, with 9 bases in between. Per the germline V gene, CDR1 is KGHSH and CDR2 is LQKENI. In DNA form, the CDR3 reads TGTGCCAGCTCACCTCCAGCGGGCTCCTACGAGCAGTACTTC. This translates into CASSPPAGSYEQYF.

The chain joins TRBV5-1 to TRBJ2-1; D is unresolved. There are 16 residues in the CDR3. Germline V gene lookup returns CDR1 SGHRS and CDR2 YFSETQ. The V and J ends lost 0 bases and 2 bases respectively, with 12 bases between them. The CDR3 protein is CASSLGTPGPYNEQFF. Written as DNA, the CDR3 is TGCGCCAGCAGCTTGGGGACCCCCGGGCCCTACAATGAGCAGTTCTTC.

V and J are TRBV5-1 and TRBJ2-7; D ambiguous. This CDR3 contains 16 residues. Germline V CDR1 and CDR2: SGHRS, YFSETQ. V was trimmed by 0 bases and J by 2 bases, leaving 15 bases between them. CDR3 amino acids: CASSLGLGPGTYEQYF. The CDR3 region has the DNA TGCGCCAGCAGCTTGGGTCTGGGCCCGGGCACCTACGAGCAGTACTTC.

Details on this clone: The junction differs from germline at one of its ends, possibly a read error. The chain recombines TRBV9 with TRBJ2-7; 10 bases map to TRBD2. The germline V gene has CDR1 SGDLS and CDR2 YYNGEE. The CDR3 contains 18 residues. CDR3: CASSVGGASGSLLYAQYF. CDR3 nucleotides: TGTGCCAGCAGCGTAGGAGGAGCTAGCGGGAGCCTCCTCTACGCGCAGTACTTC. The whole variable domain, remainder taken from reference TRBV9 and TRBJ2-7, is DSGVTQTPKHLITATGQRVTLRCSPRSGDLSVYWYQQSLDQGLQFLIQYYNGEERAKGNILERFSAQQFPDLHSELNLSSLELGDSALYFCASSVGGASGSLLYAQYFGPGTRLTVT.

V and J are TRBV15 and TRBJ1-1; D is uncertain. This CDR3 has 12 amino acids. The V gene's germline CDR1 is LNHNV and CDR2 YYDKDF (reference sequence). V was cut by 0 bases and J by 2 bases, with 1 base left in between. The chain's CDR3 is CATSRENTEAFF. DNA of the CDR3: TGTGCCACCAGCAGAGAAAACACTGAAGCTTTCTTT. Filled out from reference TRBV15 and TRBJ1-1, the complete variable domain reads DAMVIQNPRYQVTQFGKPVTLSCSQTLNHNVMYWYQQKSSQAPKLLFHYYDKDFNNEADTPDNFQSRRPNTSFCFLDIRSPGLGDTAMYLCATSRENTEAFFGQGTRLTVV.

CDR3 DNA sequence: TGTGCCAGCAGCTTAGTTACCCCCGGGACAGGGAACACTGAAGCTTTCTTT. Protein sequence: CASSLVTPGTGNTEAFF. This chain connects TRBV7-2 to TRBJ1-1; TRBD1 aligns across 8 bases. The junction had 8 bases not matched to a gene; V was cut back by 1 base and J by 1 base. Looked up from germline, CDR1 is SGHTA and CDR2 is FQGNSA. The CDR3 spans 17 residues.

This clone was counted between two and nine times. The V call is TRBV28, the J call TRBJ2-3; D is uncertain. Germline V gene lookup returns CDR1 MDHEN and CDR2 SYDVKM. CDR3 length: 15 residues. Trimming shortened V by 5 bases and J by 5 bases, and 17 bases separated the two germline ends. The CDR3 DNA is TGTGCCAGCAGTGACGGCCCGAACCGAGGAGATACGCAGTATTTT. Translation: CASSDGPNRGDTQYF.

The V and J genes are TRBV28 and TRBJ2-5; possibly TRBD2 for D (5 bases). The CDR3 extends over 13 amino acids. Trimming took off 4 bases at V and 3 bases at J, with 9 bases between the two ends. CDR1 is MDHEN and CDR2 is SYDVKM in the germline V gene. The CDR3 nucleotides are TGTGCCAGCAGTTCAAGCGGAGAAGAGACCCAGTACTTC. Residues: CASSSSGEETQYF.

J is TRBJ1-2 and V is TRBV6-1; D possibly corresponds to TRBD1 (5 bases). Deletions cut 3 bases from V and 6 bases from J, with 8 bases between. The CDR3 is made up of 12 amino acids. Germline CDR1 and CDR2: MNHNS and SASEGT. CDR3 residues: CASSDRVDGYTF. In DNA form, the CDR3 reads TGTGCCAGCAGTGACAGGGTGGATGGCTACACCTTC.

This chain joins TRBV5-1 and TRBJ2-7, with 7 bases lining up with TRBD1. This CDR3 spans 14 amino acids. V trimming: 2 bases; J trimming: 3 bases; junction bases outside the gene matches: 5. Germline CDR1 reads SGHRS; CDR2 reads YFSETQ. DNA for the CDR3: TGCGCCAGCAGCTTCGGGACAGCCGGCTACGAGCAGTACTTC. Its protein is CASSFGTAGYEQYF.

The chain recombines TRBV7-8 with TRBJ2-7; 15 bases align to TRBD2. There are 17 residues in the CDR3. V lost 5 bases to trimming and J lost 2 bases; unmatched junction nucleotides: 7. In germline, CDR1 is SGHVS, CDR2 FQNEAQ. In nucleotides, the CDR3 is TGTGCCAGCAGCCCACGGACTAGCGGGAGGGTCCCCTACGAGCAGTACTTC. Amino acid sequence: CASSPRTSGRVPYEQYF.

CDR3 DNA: TGCGCCAGCAGTGAGTCAGGGGGCATGAACACTGAAGCTTTCTTT. The encoded protein is CASSESGGMNTEAFF. The rearrangement links TRBV10-2 to TRBJ1-1; 7 bases are a match to TRBD1. Germline CDR1 and CDR2: WSHSY and SAAADI. This CDR3 is built from 15 residues. J lost 0 bases, V lost 0 bases, and 1 base had no gene match.

This clone occurred once. This rearrangement joins TRBV4-1 to TRBJ2-1, with TRBD2 matching over 7 bases. The germline CDR1 and CDR2 sequences are MGHRA and YSYEKL. Trimming removed 5 bases from V and 10 bases from J; junction bases left unmatched: 11. The CDR3 totals 14 residues. DNA for the CDR3: TGCGCCAGCAGCGTCCGACTAGCTACCATCGAGCAGTTCTTC. Translating gives CASSVRLATIEQFF.

This clone was recorded only once. The V and J genes are TRBV7-6 and TRBJ1-4; D uncertain. V was shortened by 5 bases and J by 8 bases, with 15 bases between the two germline ends. This CDR3 is 14 amino acids long. Germline CDR1 SGHVS, CDR2 FNYEAQ. This CDR3 is CASSLLGRGEKLFF. As DNA, the CDR3 is TGTGCCAGCAGCCTTCTAGGAAGAGGGGAAAAACTGTTTTTT.

The genes are TRBV27 and TRBJ1-4; 8 bases are shared with TRBD1. CDR3 length: 16 amino acids. V gave up 0 bases and J gave up 7 bases; unmatched junction bases: 7. Germline CDR1 and CDR2: MNHEY and SMNVEV (reference sequence). CDR3 protein: CASSLSRTGRGEKLFF. In DNA form, the CDR3 reads TGTGCCAGCAGTTTATCAAGGACAGGGAGAGGTGAAAAACTGTTTTTT.

This clone is a singleton in its sample. This rearrangement joins TRBV6-5 to TRBJ2-7; the match to TRBD1 covers 7 bases. CDR3 length: 12 amino acids. The ends lost 6 bases at V and 4 bases at J; junction bases unmatched: 3. Germline V CDR1 and CDR2: MNHEY, SVGAGI. CDR3 in DNA: TGTGCCAGCAGCCGGGGACAGTACGAGCAGTACTTC. This sequence encodes CASSRGQYEQYF.

This chain connects TRBV19 to TRBJ2-7; 9 bases are shared with TRBD1. This CDR3 comprises 14 residues. Germline V lookup: CDR1 LNHDA, CDR2 SQIVND (reference sequence). The J segment lost 1 base and the V segment lost 7 bases, leaving 5 bases of the junction unmatched. CDR3 loop: CASTSTGGSYEQYF. The CDR3 DNA reads TGTGCCAGTACCTCGACAGGGGGTTCCTACGAGCAGTACTTC.